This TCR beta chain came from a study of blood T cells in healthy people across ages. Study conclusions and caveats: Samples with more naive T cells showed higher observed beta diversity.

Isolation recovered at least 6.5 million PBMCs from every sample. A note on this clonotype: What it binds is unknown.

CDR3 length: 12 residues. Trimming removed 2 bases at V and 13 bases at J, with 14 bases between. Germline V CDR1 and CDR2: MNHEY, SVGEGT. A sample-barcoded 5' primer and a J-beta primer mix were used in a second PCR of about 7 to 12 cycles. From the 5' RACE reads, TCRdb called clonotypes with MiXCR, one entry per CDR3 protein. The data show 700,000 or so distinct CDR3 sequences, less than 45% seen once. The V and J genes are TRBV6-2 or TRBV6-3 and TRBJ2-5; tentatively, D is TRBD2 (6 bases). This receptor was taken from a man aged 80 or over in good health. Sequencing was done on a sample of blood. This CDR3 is CASSYPTLAPYF. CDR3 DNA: TGTGCCAGCAGTTACCCTACTCTAGCGCCGTACTTC.